A selection of T cell receptor beta chains follows, all from one sample in a study of shared clonotypes between healthy human individuals. The protocol was immunoSEQ multiplex PCR, while the TCRdb copy is restricted to in-frame clones and leaves out a portion. Of under 1,100,000 clones listed, more than 65% are singletons. Sequencing input: memory CD4+ T cells sorted from blood. The receptor set was obtained from a young man in good health. Both conserved end residues are part of each CDR3. D genes are given only for firm matches. The size entry is marked missing in some rows and otherwise reads once, few, many or a size class.

abundance: once; j_gene: TRBJ1-6; d_gene: TRBD1; v_gene: TRBV9; CDR3nt: TGTGCCAGCAGCGTAGATCAGGGGGGGATTTATTCACCCCTCCACTTT; CDR3aa: CASSVDQGGIYSPLHF
abundance: NA; j_gene: TRBJ2-1; d_gene: NA; v_gene: TRBV7-8; CDR3nt: TGTGCCAGCAGCTTGGCTAGGAACAATGAGCAGTTCTTC; CDR3aa: CASSLARNNEQFF
abundance: NA; j_gene: TRBJ2-6; d_gene: NA; v_gene: TRBV7-9; CDR3nt: TGTGCCAGCAGCCCTACTTCTGGGGCCAACGTCCTGACTTTC; CDR3aa: CASSPTSGANVLTF
abundance: many; j_gene: TRBJ2-6; d_gene: NA; v_gene: TRBV9; CDR3nt: TGTGCCAGCAGCGTAGACCCTGGGACTCCAGCTGGGGCCAACGTCCTGACTTTC; CDR3aa: CASSVDPGTPAGANVLTF
abundance: NA; j_gene: TRBJ1-3; d_gene: NA; v_gene: TRBV18; CDR3nt: TGTGCCAGCTCACCTCCGTTGCGAGGGGGAAACACCATATATTTT; CDR3aa: CASSPPLRGGNTIYF
abundance: few; j_gene: TRBJ1-3; d_gene: TRBD1; v_gene: TRBV7-9; CDR3nt: TGTGCCAGCAGCGGGGGACAGGGAAGAAACACCATATATTTT; CDR3aa: CASSGGQGRNTIYF
abundance: NA; j_gene: TRBJ2-5; d_gene: TRBD2; v_gene: TRBV28; CDR3nt: TGTGCCAGCAGTTACCTCCGGGGAGGGCGCGGGGAGACCCAGTACTTC; CDR3aa: CASSYLRGGRGETQYF
abundance: many; j_gene: TRBJ1-6; d_gene: NA; v_gene: TRBV7-3; CDR3nt: TGTGCCAGCAGCCCAGGACAGCGTACACCCCTCCACTTT; CDR3aa: CASSPGQRTPLHF
abundance: many; j_gene: TRBJ2-7; d_gene: NA; v_gene: TRBV30; CDR3nt: TGTGCCGTCAGAAGCGCCTACGAGCAGTACTTC; CDR3aa: CAVRSAYEQYF
abundance: NA; j_gene: TRBJ2-1; d_gene: NA; v_gene: TRBV7-2; CDR3nt: TGTGCCAGCAGCTTAGTGCTGGGCTCCTACAATGAGCAGTTCTTC; CDR3aa: CASSLVLGSYNEQFF
abundance: NA; j_gene: TRBJ2-2; d_gene: TRBD1; v_gene: TRBV5-1; CDR3nt: TGCGCCAGCAGCCCGGGGGACAGGGAGCTCGGGGAGCTGTTTTTT; CDR3aa: CASSPGDRELGELFF
abundance: NA; j_gene: TRBJ2-5; d_gene: NA; v_gene: TRBV28; CDR3nt: TGTGCCAGCAGTACACCTACAGGGCCCCAGACCCAGTACTTC; CDR3aa: CASSTPTGPQTQYF
abundance: NA; j_gene: TRBJ1-1; d_gene: TRBD1; v_gene: TRBV2; CDR3nt: TGTGCCAGCAGTGTCGGGACAGGCGGCCCCACTGAAGCTTTCTTT; CDR3aa: CASSVGTGGPTEAFF
abundance: NA; j_gene: TRBJ2-7; d_gene: NA; v_gene: TRBV15; CDR3nt: TGTGCCACCAGCAGAGGGGGGACGGCCCAATCTGAGCCTCAGTACTTC; CDR3aa: CATSRGGTAQSEPQYF
abundance: NA; j_gene: TRBJ1-1; d_gene: NA; v_gene: TRBV14; CDR3nt: TGTGCCAGCAGCCAAGTCGGCCCCACTGGAGGGGAAGCTTTCTTT; CDR3aa: CASSQVGPTGGEAFF
abundance: NA; j_gene: TRBJ2-6; d_gene: NA; v_gene: TRBV5-3; CDR3nt: TGTGCCAGAAGCTTGGCGACGGGGAGCTCTGGGGCCAACGTCCTGACTTTC; CDR3aa: CARSLATGSSGANVLTF
abundance: NA; j_gene: TRBJ2-1; d_gene: TRBD1; v_gene: TRBV5-5; CDR3nt: TGTGCCAGCAGCTATCTTGGGACAGGGTACAATGAGCAGTTCTTC; CDR3aa: CASSYLGTGYNEQFF